This entry concerns a single TCR beta chain. It lacks a known antigen. No much larger clone is present one base from it, and per-base qualities are unavailable. The entry originates in a study of glioma-infiltrating T cells (dated by TCRdb to 2016 to 2018). Regarding the complete study: Sequencing of TCR alpha- and beta-chain repertoires was performed on glioma tissue, on non-neoplastic brain tissue, and on matched peripheral blood mononuclear cells. Each tissue-infiltrating repertoire was compared with the same patient's peripheral blood repertoire to measure divergence between tissue and blood T-cell populations. The paired cohort comprised three low-grade glioma patients, 7 or 8 primary glioblastoma patients and three non-glioma patients contributing non-neoplastic brain tissue.

The iRepertoire nested amplicon-rescue multiplex PCR (arm-PCR) platform was used to amplify TCR alpha and beta CDR3 regions from RNA. The input for one-step reverse transcription and amplification was roughly 85-400 ng of either tissue mRNA or PBMC total RNA. Following bead purification, Illumina adapters were added by a secondary multiplex PCR, and the libraries were gel-purified between 200 and 400 bp. Demultiplexing relied on internal 6-nucleotide barcodes carried by the libraries. Sequencing of the libraries was done on an Illumina MiSeq using 2x220 or 2x250 nucleotide paired-end reads. The study's own analysis went as follows. FLASH 1.2.11 was used to merge paired reads, and BWA-MEM then aligned the reads to the GRCh37 human genome before TRA and TRB reads were extracted. For V and J assignment, an IMGT-derived reference of cassette sequences and CDR3 motifs that included pseudogenes was used. Reads were translated in three frames, and productive CDR3s were defined as those with a C...FGXG motif and no stop codons. A clonotype was defined as a unique combination of a V-J cassette pair and a CDR3 amino acid sequence. Hamming distance filtering was applied to reads, with thresholds set by the sequence error rate of each sample in mapped regions. TCRdb cleaned the public reads at Q25 with fastp, built clones with MiXCR and kept in-frame beta chains. For every CDR3 protein sequence, its rows merge into one entry that carries the most common genes and DNA. TCRdb's processing, not the authors' own work, is the source of the V and J calls. The sample table shows around 190,000 distinct CDR3 sequences, and approximately 30% are seen once. The top ten clonotypes cover roughly 21% of the sample.

Broad study findings and their caveats: In non-neoplastic patients, VJ-independent divergence between tissue and blood fell below expectation, whereas in all gliomas, and especially in low-grade gliomas, the divergence rose above expectation. Tissue and blood shared very few CDR3 sequences, a result attributed to high CDR3 diversity and limited sampling. Small numbers underpinned the group comparisons: 8 or 9 glioblastoma patients, three low-grade glioma patients and three non-neoplastic patients.

CDR1 and CDR2 are drawn from the germline V gene: MGHRA, YSYEKL. V and J are truncated by 8 bases and 4 bases respectively, leaving an intervening sequence of 25 bases. Reading from cysteine to phenylalanine, the CDR3 counts 17 amino acids. The only DNA kept is the CDR3, 51 bases in frame from the first base. The source is a human donor with low-grade glioma or glioblastoma, undergoing nonglioma brain surgery, or in good health (not recorded which). The source material was glioma tissue, nonneoplastic brain tissue, or PBMCs (not recorded which). Recombination joined TRBV4-1 with TRBJ2-3; the D gene is possibly TRBD2, with 5 bases matching. At the DNA level, the sequence is TGCGCCAGCGGCCTCAATCCAGTTTTGGGAGCTGCAGATACGCAGTATTTT. Its product reads: CASGLNPVLGAADTQYF.